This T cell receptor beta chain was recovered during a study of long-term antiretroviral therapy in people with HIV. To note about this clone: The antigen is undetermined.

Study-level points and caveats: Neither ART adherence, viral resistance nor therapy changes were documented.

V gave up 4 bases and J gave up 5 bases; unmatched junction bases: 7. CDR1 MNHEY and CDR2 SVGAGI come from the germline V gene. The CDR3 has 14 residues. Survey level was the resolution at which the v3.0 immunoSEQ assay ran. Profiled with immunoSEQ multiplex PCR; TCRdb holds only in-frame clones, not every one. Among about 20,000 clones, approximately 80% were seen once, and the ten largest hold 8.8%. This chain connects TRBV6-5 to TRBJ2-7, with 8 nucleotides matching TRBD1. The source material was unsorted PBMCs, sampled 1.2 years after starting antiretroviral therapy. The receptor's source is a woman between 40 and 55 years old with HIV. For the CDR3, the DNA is TGTGCCAGCAGTTTCCGACAGGGGATGAACGAGCAGTACTTC. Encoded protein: CASSFRQGMNEQYF.